These T cell receptor beta chains were read from a single sample in a study of neurological immune-mediated disorders. A single record per CDR3 protein comes from TCRdb applying MiXCR to the 5' RACE reads. The sample has roughly 100,000 distinct CDR3 sequences, more than 10% seen once. The sample comprised PBMCs. All receptors come from a female donor with HTLV-1-associated myelopathy (HAM/TSP). Each CDR3 is given with its conserved first and last residue. Size values are once, few and many counts, or a class for expanded clones, and some rows have none.

CDR3aa	v_gene	abundance	j_gene
CSAWGAEHTDTQYF	TRBV20-1	-	TRBJ2-3
CASSLGDRGSEQYF	TRBV7-9	few	TRBJ2-7
CSASLRGRVPPDTQYF	TRBV20-1	few	TRBJ2-3
CASGAGYNEQFF	TRBV6-5	many	TRBJ2-1
CASSLMGPLSYEQYF	TRBV14	many	TRBJ2-7
CATSDRLAGGQQETQYF	TRBV24-1	few	TRBJ2-5
CASSLAPQGNYFYTF	TRBV7-2	-	TRBJ1-2
CASSLGTSGYEQYF	TRBV5-1	many	TRBJ2-7
CASSLEEYYSDTQYF	TRBV5-5	-	TRBJ2-3
CASSLFQGAEADTQYF	TRBV5-1	many	TRBJ2-3
CSARDRSLAGTPLQFF	TRBV20-1	many	TRBJ2-1
CASSATGGSGGELFF	TRBV5-1	many	TRBJ2-2
CASSQDLAGGRADTQYF	TRBV4-1	many	TRBJ2-3
CASSLAAGDEQYF	TRBV5-1	many	TRBJ2-7
CASSFTLNTEAFF	TRBV5-6	many	TRBJ1-1
CATSRDIGDQETQYF	TRBV15	many	TRBJ2-5
CSVERAGSYEQYF	TRBV29-1	few	TRBJ2-7
CASSQGFRGGSEQFF	TRBV3-1	many	TRBJ2-1
CASSLVGDRRHTGELFF	TRBV7-9	many	TRBJ2-2
CSARDIAGAPSGSTGELFF	TRBV20-1	many	TRBJ2-2
CASATGSNTGELFF	TRBV5-1	many	TRBJ2-2
CSAALGQGRTGELFF	TRBV20-1	many	TRBJ2-2
CASSLHRVSNEQFF	TRBV7-2	many	TRBJ2-1
CASSQESQETQYF	TRBV3-1	many	TRBJ2-5
CASSLVPQGELAGGPYNEQFF	TRBV7-2	once	TRBJ2-1